What follows are 18 T cell receptor beta chains derived from one specimen sequenced in a study of tumor-infiltrating lymphocytes in localized non-small cell lung cancer. Only in-frame clones appear in the TCRdb table, and some are missing; sequencing was by immunoSEQ multiplex PCR. The table records about 23,000 clones, just under 75% of them present only once. The sequenced material came from lung tumor tissue. The source of these receptors is a human donor with non-small cell lung cancer.

V is TRBV7-2 and J is TRBJ2-2; D perhaps matches TRBD2 (6 bases). The length of the CDR3 is 15 residues. V lost 6 bases to trimming and J lost 0 bases, with 11 bases between them. The V gene's germline CDR1 is SGHTA and CDR2 FQGNSA. CDR3 in DNA: TGTGCCAGCAGAATGGGGGGAGCGAACACCGGGGAGCTGTTTTTT. Translating gives CASRMGGANTGELFF. The full variable domain, in which reference TRBV7-2 and TRBJ2-2 provide the parts outside the CDR3, is GAGVSQSPSNKVTEKGKDVELRCDPISGHTALYWYRQSLGQGLEFLIYFQGNSAPDKSGLPSDRFSAERTGGSVSTLTIQRTQQEDSAVYLCASRMGGANTGELFFGEGSRLTVL.

V and J are TRBV7-2 and TRBJ1-4; the match to TRBD1 covers 8 bases. J lost 5 bases, V lost 1 base, and 6 bases had no gene match. CDR3 size: 16 residues. Per germline, CDR1 SGHTA and CDR2 FQGNSA. CDR3 protein: CASSLVGYRGNEKLFF. DNA for the CDR3: TGTGCCAGCAGCTTAGTGGGGTACAGGGGGAATGAAAAACTGTTTTTT.

The rearrangement uses TRBV28 and TRBJ2-7; 7 bases are shared with TRBD1. The CDR3 spans 14 residues. CDR1 is MDHEN, CDR2 SYDVKM, per germline. The trim removed 6 bases at V and 7 bases at J, leaving 12 bases unmatched. The CDR3 protein is CASRDRPTNKEQYF. For the CDR3, the DNA is TGTGCCAGCAGGGACAGGCCGACGAACAAAGAGCAGTACTTC.

Within the sample, this clone is medium-sized. The chain carries TRBV27 and TRBJ1-2; no clear D. Germline-derived CDR1 and CDR2 are MNHEY and SMNVEV (reference sequence). The CDR3 covers 13 residues. V lost 6 bases and J 0 bases, leaving 8 bases between the germline ends. CDR3 region: CASRARANYGYTF. The CDR3 DNA is TGTGCCAGCAGGGCCAGAGCTAACTATGGCTACACCTTC.

This rearrangement joins TRBV6-5 to TRBJ2-1; 7 bases map to TRBD2. The junction had 13 bases not matched to a gene; V was cut back by 7 bases and J by 7 bases. This CDR3 spans 15 amino acids. Germline lookup yields CDR1 MNHEY and CDR2 SVGAGI. The CDR3 DNA reads as TGTGCCAGCAAGCGAGAGGGAGGGAGGGGTAATGAGCAGTTCTTC. This gives the protein CASKREGGRGNEQFF.

In its sample, this clone ranks as medium-sized. The V and J genes are TRBV29-1 and TRBJ1-1; 8 bases align to TRBD1. Germline V gene data show CDR1 as SQVTM and CDR2 as ANQGSEA. The CDR3 runs to 13 residues. V lost 3 bases to trimming and J lost 5 bases; unmatched junction nucleotides: 5. The CDR3 DNA is TGCAGCGTTGAGGACAGGGAATGGACTGAAGCTTTCTTT. Amino acids: CSVEDREWTEAFF.

The chain carries TRBV7-2 and TRBJ1-1, with a possible D match to TRBD1 (5 bases). Trimming shortened V by 4 bases and J by 6 bases, and 18 bases separated the two germline ends. CDR1 is SGHTA and CDR2 is FQGNSA in the germline V gene. CDR3 length: 15 amino acids. DNA for the CDR3: TGTGCCAGCAGCTCCTACAGGCCCGATACTTCTGAAGCTTTCTTT. Translating it yields CASSSYRPDTSEAFF.

This chain connects TRBV7-2 to TRBJ2-3; perhaps D is TRBD1 or TRBD2 (5 bases each). Trimming removed 5 bases from V and 3 bases from J, with 9 bases in between. This CDR3 region has 13 residues. In germline, CDR1 is SGHTA, CDR2 FQGNSA. CDR3 DNA sequence: TGTGCCAGCAGCCGGGGACGGACAGATACGCAGTATTTT. This sequence encodes CASSRGRTDTQYF.

The chain employs TRBV5-4 and TRBJ2-3; no definite D call. V was shortened by 4 bases and J by 6 bases, with 9 bases between the two germline ends. The CDR3 runs 12 residues. The V gene's germline CDR1 is SGHNT and CDR2 YYREEE (reference sequence). CDR3 nucleotides: TGTGCCAGCAGCCAGACACCCGATACGCAGTATTTT. Its protein is CASSQTPDTQYF.

The V call is TRBV6-6, the J call TRBJ1-1; no clear D. This CDR3 spans 11 amino acids. Germline lookup yields CDR1 MNHNY and CDR2 SVGAGI (reference sequence). V was shortened by 1 base and J by 5 bases, with 2 bases between the two germline ends. The CDR3 coding sequence is TGTGCCAGCAGTTACTATACTGAAGCTTTCTTT. Translated: CASSYYTEAFF.

This clone appeared a single time. The genes are TRBV6-1 and TRBJ1-5, with a tentative D call TRBD1 (5 bases). V was cut by 5 bases and J by 1 base, with 9 bases left in between. Germline V lookup: CDR1 MNHNS, CDR2 SASEGT. The CDR3 is 14 residues long. The CDR3 loop is CASSLGGSNQPQHF. In nucleotides, the CDR3 is TGTGCCAGCAGTTTGGGGGGGAGCAATCAGCCCCAGCATTTT.

CDR3 DNA sequence: TGTGCCAGCCGAGGGACAGGGAGAGGTGAAAAACTGTTTTTT. The encoded protein is CASRGTGRGEKLFF. This chain connects TRBV2 to TRBJ1-4; 9 bases map to TRBD1. This CDR3 has 14 amino acids. Germline loops: CDR1 SNHLY, CDR2 FYNNEI. V was pared by 8 bases and J by 7 bases, with 8 bases of the junction left unmatched. Full variable domain (missing parts from reference TRBV2 and TRBJ1-4): EPEVTQTPSHQVTQMGQEVILRCVPISNHLYFYWYRQILGQKVEFLVSFYNNEISEKSEIFDDQFSVERPDGSNFTLKIRSTKLEDSAMYFCASRGTGRGEKLFFGSGTQLSVL.

The chain carries TRBV2 and TRBJ1-2; TRBD1 matches 12 bases. CDR1 is SNHLY and CDR2 is FYNNEI in the germline V gene. After removal of 3 bases from V and 7 bases from J, the junction contained 6 bases not matched to a gene. The length of the CDR3 is 15 residues. The CDR3 sequence is CASSDRDRGQLGYTF. The CDR3 nucleotides are TGTGCCAGCAGTGACCGGGACAGGGGGCAACTTGGCTACACCTTC.

V and J are TRBV23-1 and TRBJ1-1, with TRBD1 matching over 9 bases. TRBV23-1 is reported as an ORF; its role is uncertain. V gave up 4 bases and J gave up 3 bases; unmatched junction bases: 15. CDR3 length equals 18 residues. This CDR3 reads CASSLRPPGQGFDTEAFF. In DNA, the CDR3 is TGCGCCAGCAGTCTACGCCCGCCGGGACAGGGTTTCGACACTGAAGCTTTCTTT.

V is TRBV10-2 and J is TRBJ2-5, with TRBD2 identical over 8 bases. V shed 8 bases, J shed 4 bases, and the junction held 3 bases outside the gene matches. This CDR3 comprises 12 residues. Germline-derived CDR1 and CDR2 are WSHSY and SAAADI. CDR3 loop: CASLSGGETQYF. The CDR3 DNA reads as TGCGCCAGCCTGAGCGGGGGAGAGACCCAGTACTTC.

This chain joins TRBV11-2 and TRBJ2-7; D may be TRBD1 (6 bases). V shed 6 bases and J shed 2 bases, with 11 bases lying between them. The germline gives CDR1 SGHAT, CDR2 FQNNGV. The CDR3 has 13 residues. In nucleotides, the CDR3 is TGTGCCAGCAGACGTACAGGGACCTACGAGCAGTACTTC. As protein: CASRRTGTYEQYF.

The V call is TRBV19, the J call TRBJ1-3, with 7 bases identical to TRBD1. Losses at the gene ends were 3 bases for V and 3 bases for J; bases not matched to a gene: 2. CDR1 is LNHDA, CDR2 SQIVND, per germline (reference sequence). This CDR3 spans 14 amino acids. For the CDR3, the DNA is TGTGCCAGTAGTATTGGACAGGTTGGAAACACCATATATTTT. It specifies CASSIGQVGNTIYF.

This chain joins TRBV15 and TRBJ2-3; weak D call: TRBD1 (8 bases). The CDR3 spans 17 residues. Germline V CDR1 and CDR2: LNHNV, YYDKDF (reference sequence). Trimming shortened V by 0 bases and J by 1 base, and 14 bases separated the two germline ends. The CDR3 loop is CATSRDTGGGGTDTQYF. In nucleotides, the CDR3 is TGTGCCACCAGCAGAGACACAGGGGGAGGGGGCACAGATACGCAGTATTTT. Full variable domain (rest looked up from reference TRBV15 and TRBJ2-3): DAMVIQNPRYQVTQFGKPVTLSCSQTLNHNVMYWYQQKSSQAPKLLFHYYDKDFNNEADTPDNFQSRRPNTSFCFLDIRSPGLGDTAMYLCATSRDTGGGGTDTQYFGPGTRLTVL.